A selection of T cell receptor beta chains follows, all from one sample in a study of CD8 T cells in ankylosing spondylitis. TCRdb passed the 5' RACE reads through MiXCR, listing each CDR3 protein once. The sample shows about 240,000 distinct CDR3 sequences, around 11% of them seen only once. Material: blood, either unsorted or a sorted T cell fraction (not recorded which). The receptors here all came from a male donor with ankylosing spondylitis or in good health (not recorded which). Both conserved end residues are part of each CDR3. The order of the fields is D gene, clone size, V gene, J gene, CDR3 protein, CDR3 DNA. D genes are given only for firm matches. Expanded clones are given a class, and other clones once, few, many or no size at all.

NA	NA	TRBV12-3/TRBV12-4	TRBJ2-2	CASGGRVPAGELFF	TGTGCCAGCGGGGGCCGGGTACCAGCCGGGGAGCTGTTTTTT
TRBD2	few	TRBV11-2	TRBJ2-1	CASSSSIAGMYNEQFF	TGTGCCAGCAGCTCCTCAATAGCGGGAATGTACAATGAGCAGTTCTTC
NA	many	TRBV20-1	TRBJ1-5	CSAMPENQPQHF	TGCAGTGCTATGCCAGAAAATCAGCCCCAGCATTTT
NA	few	TRBV7-2	TRBJ2-7	CASSGVLYEQYF	TGTGCCAGCAGCGGGGTCCTTTACGAGCAGTACTTC
NA	many	TRBV5-1	TRBJ2-7	CASSLGGAREQYF	TGCGCCAGCAGCCTAGGCGGGGCTCGCGAGCAGTACTTC
TRBD1	NA	TRBV2	TRBJ2-3	CASSTGGSTDTQYF	TGTGCCAGCAGTACAGGGGGTAGCACAGATACGCAGTATTTT
NA	many	TRBV24-1	TRBJ2-2	CATSEGVNTGELFF	TGTGCCACCAGTGAGGGGGTGAACACCGGGGAGCTGTTTTTT
NA	NA	TRBV7-9	TRBJ2-5	CASSHPVGRRETQYF	TGTGCCAGCAGCCACCCGGTCGGTCGCCGGGAGACCCAGTACTTC
NA	many	TRBV10-3	TRBJ2-5	CAISESVLLSGVETQYF	TGTGCCATCAGTGAGTCGGTCCTCCTTTCGGGAGTGGAGACCCAGTACTTC
NA	many	TRBV6-1	TRBJ2-1	CASSPTASYNEQFF	TGTGCCAGCAGCCCCACTGCCTCCTACAATGAGCAGTTCTTC
NA	NA	TRBV9	TRBJ1-5	CASSVGGDGNQPQHF	TGTGCCAGCAGCGTAGGGGGTGATGGCAATCAGCCCCAGCATTTT
NA	many	TRBV29-1	TRBJ2-1	CSVSLRGYNEQFF	TGCAGCGTTAGTCTTCGCGGATACAATGAGCAGTTCTTC
TRBD1	few	TRBV7-2	TRBJ2-2	CASSEGRDRVSGELFF	TGTGCCAGCAGCGAAGGCCGGGACAGGGTGTCCGGGGAGCTGTTTTTT
TRBD2	few	TRBV20-1	TRBJ2-7	CSASDKTSYSYEQYF	TGCAGTGCTAGTGACAAGACTAGCTACTCCTACGAGCAGTACTTC
NA	NA	TRBV10-3	TRBJ2-4	CAISESGVDVAKNIQYF	TGTGCCATCAGTGAGTCCGGAGTAGACGTAGCCAAAAACATTCAGTACTTC
TRBD2	many	TRBV29-1	TRBJ2-5	CSVALAGTRGGETQYF	TGCAGCGTAGCTCTCGCCGGGACCCGGGGGGGAGAGACCCAGTACTTC
NA	NA	TRBV11-2	TRBJ2-2	CASSQYRVGGELFF	TGTGCCAGCAGCCAATACAGGGTTGGCGGGGAGCTGTTTTTT
TRBD2	many	TRBV5-1	TRBJ2-7	CASSFRLAGENIYEQYF	TGCGCCAGCAGCTTTCGCCTAGCGGGAGAGAACATCTACGAGCAGTACTTC
NA	few	TRBV7-2	TRBJ1-1	CASSLERGRVGAFF	TGTGCCAGCAGCTTAGAGCGGGGCAGGGTAGGAGCTTTCTTT
TRBD2	many	TRBV24-1	TRBJ2-1	CATGGSSYNEQFF	TGTGCCACCGGCGGGAGCTCCTACAATGAGCAGTTCTTC
NA	many	TRBV10-3	TRBJ2-5	CAISESNEETQYF	TGTGCCATCAGTGAGTCGAATGAGGAGACCCAGTACTTC
NA	NA	TRBV20-1	TRBJ1-2	CSARLPSATLTTNYGYTF	TGCAGTGCTAGACTCCCATCCGCCACCCTAACCACTAACTATGGCTACACCTTC
TRBD2	many	TRBV5-5	TRBJ2-2	CASSLYLAGVNTGELFF	TGTGCCAGCAGCTTGTATTTAGCGGGGGTGAACACCGGGGAGCTGTTTTTT
TRBD2	many	TRBV5-1	TRBJ2-1	CASSLLAGLGNEQFF	TGCGCCAGCAGCTTGCTAGCGGGTCTTGGGAATGAGCAGTTCTTC
NA	many	TRBV14	TRBJ1-2	CASSQTLGRDGYTF	TGTGCCAGCAGCCAAACCCTGGGGCGGGATGGCTACACCTTC
NA	few	TRBV20-1	TRBJ2-7	CSARDPAGPYEQYF	TGCAGTGCTAGAGATCCCGCGGGTCCCTACGAGCAGTACTTC
NA	many	TRBV5-6	TRBJ2-7	CASSPSGHDFSYEQYF	TGTGCCAGCAGCCCGTCGGGACACGATTTCTCCTACGAGCAGTACTTC
NA	few	TRBV13	TRBJ1-1	CASSSQDTEAFF	TGTGCCAGCAGCTCCCAGGACACTGAAGCTTTCTTT
TRBD2	NA	TRBV7-6	TRBJ2-2	CASTLLAGGTGELFF	TGTGCCAGCACCCTCCTAGCGGGAGGGACCGGGGAGCTGTTTTTT
NA	many	TRBV4-2	TRBJ1-5	CASSQAGQPQHF	TGTGCCAGCAGCCAAGCGGGACAGCCCCAGCATTTT
NA	many	TRBV5-1	TRBJ2-5	CASASTGTETQYF	TGCGCCAGCGCATCTACGGGGACGGAGACCCAGTACTTC
NA	many	TRBV6-5	TRBJ1-1	CASSYSANTEAFF	TGTGCCAGCAGTTACTCGGCGAACACTGAAGCTTTCTTT
TRBD1	many	TRBV5-1	TRBJ1-1	CASRIHGQGRNTEAFF	TGCGCCAGCCGAATCCACGGACAGGGAAGGAACACTGAAGCTTTCTTT
NA	NA	TRBV19	TRBJ1-1	CASRDFAGGNTEAFF	TGTGCCAGTAGAGACTTCGCGGGGGGAAACACTGAAGCTTTCTTT
NA	few	TRBV12-3/TRBV12-4	TRBJ2-5	CASSLGGRKNQETQYF	TGTGCCAGCAGTTTAGGGGGGAGGAAGAACCAAGAGACCCAGTACTTC
NA	many	TRBV7-2	TRBJ2-3	CASSLTGGTDTQYF	TGTGCCAGCAGCTTAACCGGAGGCACAGATACGCAGTATTTT
TRBD1	NA	TRBV2	TRBJ2-3	CASGRDRTSTDTQYF	TGTGCCAGCGGACGGGACAGAACTAGCACAGATACGCAGTATTTT
NA	many	TRBV20-1	TRBJ2-1	CSATPGLPADEQFF	TGCAGTGCTACCCCCGGACTCCCAGCGGATGAGCAGTTCTTC
TRBD1	NA	TRBV3-1	TRBJ2-1	CASSQGPGQGDNEQFF	TGTGCCAGCAGCCAAGGACCGGGACAGGGCGACAATGAGCAGTTCTTC
NA	many	TRBV5-1	TRBJ2-2	CASSLGGSAGELFF	TGCGCCAGCAGCTTGGGCGGGTCGGCCGGGGAGCTGTTTTTT
TRBD2	many	TRBV29-1	TRBJ2-3	CSLGRAGADTQYF	TGCAGCCTTGGGAGGGCGGGGGCAGATACGCAGTATTTT
TRBD2	NA	TRBV20-1	TRBJ2-2	CSARDLLAGAVNTGELFF	TGCAGTGCTAGAGATCTCCTAGCGGGGGCCGTGAACACCGGGGAGCTGTTTTTT
NA	NA	TRBV2	TRBJ2-1	CASRIEQGKKNEQFF	TGTGCCAGCAGGATTGAACAGGGTAAGAAGAATGAGCAGTTCTTC
NA	many	TRBV5-6	TRBJ2-7	CASSEDLTYEQYF	TGTGCCAGCAGCGAGGATCTTACCTACGAGCAGTACTTC